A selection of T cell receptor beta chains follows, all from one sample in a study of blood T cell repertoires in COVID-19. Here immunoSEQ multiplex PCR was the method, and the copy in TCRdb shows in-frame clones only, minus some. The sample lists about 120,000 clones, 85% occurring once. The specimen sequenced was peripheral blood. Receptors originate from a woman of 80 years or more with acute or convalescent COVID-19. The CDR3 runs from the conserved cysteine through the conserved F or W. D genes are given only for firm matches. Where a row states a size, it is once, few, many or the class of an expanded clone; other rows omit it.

cdr3_aa: CASSQDPDRALYGYTF; cdr3_nt: TGCGCCAGCAGCCAAGACCCGGACAGGGCGCTCTATGGCTACACCTTC; v_call: TRBV4-1; clone_size: NA; j_call: TRBJ1-2; d_call: TRBD1
cdr3_aa: CASSLAIGGREQYF; cdr3_nt: TGCGCCAGCAGCTTGGCCATCGGAGGTCGCGAGCAGTACTTC; v_call: TRBV5-1; clone_size: NA; j_call: TRBJ2-7; d_call: NA
cdr3_aa: CASRQSSEAFF; cdr3_nt: TGCGCCAGCAGGCAGTCAAGTGAAGCTTTCTTT; v_call: TRBV5-1; clone_size: NA; j_call: TRBJ1-1; d_call: NA
cdr3_aa: CASSPPRGQITTEAFF; cdr3_nt: TGTGCCAGCTCACCCCCTAGAGGACAGATAACGACTGAAGCTTTCTTT; v_call: TRBV18; clone_size: NA; j_call: TRBJ1-1; d_call: NA
cdr3_aa: CASSQEAQRGAYNEQFF; cdr3_nt: TGCGCCAGCAGCCAAGAGGCCCAGCGGGGCGCCTACAATGAGCAGTTCTTC; v_call: TRBV4-1; clone_size: NA; j_call: TRBJ2-1; d_call: TRBD2
cdr3_aa: CASSDSSLGTDTQYF; cdr3_nt: TGTGCCAGCAGTGACTCGAGTCTAGGCACAGATACGCAGTATTTT; v_call: TRBV6-4; clone_size: NA; j_call: TRBJ2-3; d_call: NA
cdr3_aa: CASSRQANEKLFF; cdr3_nt: TGCGCCAGCAGCCGACAGGCTAATGAAAAACTGTTTTTT; v_call: TRBV5-1; clone_size: NA; j_call: TRBJ1-4; d_call: NA
cdr3_aa: CASSEWDSLSNQPQHF; cdr3_nt: TGTGCCAGCAGTGAATGGGACAGCCTTAGCAATCAGCCCCAGCATTTT; v_call: TRBV6-1; clone_size: NA; j_call: TRBJ1-5; d_call: TRBD1
cdr3_aa: CASSQPSGETYGYTF; cdr3_nt: TGTGCCAGCAGCCAACCCTCCGGGGAGACCTATGGCTACACCTTC; v_call: TRBV4-2; clone_size: NA; j_call: TRBJ1-2; d_call: NA
cdr3_aa: CASSVAWRTNNSPLHF; cdr3_nt: TGTGCCAGCAGCGTAGCTTGGAGGACGAATAATTCACCCCTCCACTTT; v_call: TRBV9; clone_size: NA; j_call: TRBJ1-6; d_call: NA
cdr3_aa: CASRLQVSQPQHF; cdr3_nt: TGTGCCAGCAGATTGCAGGTCTCGCAGCCCCAGCATTTT; v_call: TRBV27; clone_size: NA; j_call: TRBJ1-5; d_call: NA
cdr3_aa: CASSLGQGGGYTF; cdr3_nt: TGTGCCAGCAGCTTAGGGCAGGGGGGCGGCTACACCTTC; v_call: TRBV7-9; clone_size: NA; j_call: TRBJ1-2; d_call: TRBD1
cdr3_aa: CASTPRKGLANTEAFF; cdr3_nt: TGTGCCAGCACCCCACGCAAGGGGCTTGCGAACACTGAAGCTTTCTTT; v_call: TRBV6-6; clone_size: few; j_call: TRBJ1-1; d_call: NA
cdr3_aa: CASRYGADTQYF; cdr3_nt: TGTGCCAGCCGTTATGGAGCAGATACGCAGTATTTT; v_call: TRBV2; clone_size: NA; j_call: TRBJ2-3; d_call: NA
cdr3_aa: CASSLQGNTEAFF; cdr3_nt: TGTGCCAGCAGTTTACAGGGGAACACTGAAGCTTTCTTT; v_call: TRBV12-3/TRBV12-4; clone_size: few; j_call: TRBJ1-1; d_call: NA
cdr3_aa: CASSEAGPYGYTF; cdr3_nt: TGTGCCAGCAGTGAAGCGGGCCCCTATGGCTACACCTTC; v_call: TRBV6-1; clone_size: NA; j_call: TRBJ1-2; d_call: NA
cdr3_aa: CSARTANTEAFF; cdr3_nt: TGCAGCGCACGGACAGCGAACACTGAAGCTTTCTTT; v_call: TRBV29-1; clone_size: once; j_call: TRBJ1-1; d_call: NA
cdr3_aa: CASSFTGYRNTGELFF; cdr3_nt: TGCGCCAGCAGCTTTACAGGGTATAGGAACACCGGGGAGCTGTTTTTT; v_call: TRBV5-1; clone_size: NA; j_call: TRBJ2-2; d_call: NA
cdr3_aa: CSVEGAGTSTDTQYF; cdr3_nt: TGCAGCGTTGAGGGGGCGGGTACTAGCACAGATACGCAGTATTTT; v_call: TRBV29-1; clone_size: NA; j_call: TRBJ2-3; d_call: NA
cdr3_aa: CASSSQGDPYTEAFF; cdr3_nt: TGTGCCAGCTCGTCGCAGGGCGACCCCTACACTGAAGCTTTCTTT; v_call: TRBV18; clone_size: NA; j_call: TRBJ1-1; d_call: NA
cdr3_aa: CASSPDRGPNYGYTF; cdr3_nt: TGTGCCAGCAGCCCGGACAGGGGTCCTAACTATGGCTACACCTTC; v_call: TRBV9; clone_size: NA; j_call: TRBJ1-2; d_call: TRBD1
cdr3_aa: CSGGVGNTEAFF; cdr3_nt: TGCAGCGGCGGAGTGGGGAACACTGAAGCTTTCTTT; v_call: TRBV29-1; clone_size: NA; j_call: TRBJ1-1; d_call: NA
cdr3_aa: CASSPGQGIRSFTGELFF; cdr3_nt: TGTGCCAGCTCACCGGGACAGGGTATCCGATCCTTCACCGGGGAGCTGTTTTTT; v_call: TRBV18; clone_size: NA; j_call: TRBJ2-2; d_call: TRBD1
cdr3_aa: CASSSRPTSGGADEQFF; cdr3_nt: TGCGCCAGCAGCTCAAGGCCGACTAGCGGGGGGGCCGATGAGCAGTTCTTC; v_call: TRBV4-3; clone_size: NA; j_call: TRBJ2-1; d_call: TRBD2
cdr3_aa: CASSATTGVEQFF; cdr3_nt: TGTGCCAGCAGCGCTACGACAGGGGTCGAGCAGTTCTTC; v_call: TRBV9; clone_size: few; j_call: TRBJ2-1; d_call: TRBD1
cdr3_aa: CASSQAEVSYGYTF; cdr3_nt: TGTGCCAGCAGCCAGGCAGAGGTGAGCTATGGCTACACCTTC; v_call: TRBV3-1/TRBV3-2; clone_size: NA; j_call: TRBJ1-2; d_call: NA
cdr3_aa: CASSSSELQETQYF; cdr3_nt: TGCGCCAGCAGCTCCAGCGAGCTGCAAGAGACCCAGTACTTC; v_call: TRBV5-1; clone_size: NA; j_call: TRBJ2-5; d_call: NA
cdr3_aa: CASHDRGIQPQHF; cdr3_nt: TGTGCCAGCCACGACAGGGGTATTCAGCCCCAGCATTTT; v_call: TRBV6-5; clone_size: NA; j_call: TRBJ1-5; d_call: TRBD1
cdr3_aa: CASSMTGTFGETQYF; cdr3_nt: TGTGCCAGTAGTATGACAGGGACTTTTGGAGAGACCCAGTACTTC; v_call: TRBV19; clone_size: NA; j_call: TRBJ2-5; d_call: NA
cdr3_aa: CASSQDSRGDYGYTF; cdr3_nt: TGCGCCAGCAGCCAAGACTCCAGGGGCGACTATGGCTACACCTTC; v_call: TRBV4-3; clone_size: NA; j_call: TRBJ1-2; d_call: NA
cdr3_aa: CASSARDRGDYGYTF; cdr3_nt: TGTGCCAGCAGCGCGAGGGACAGGGGGGACTATGGCTACACCTTC; v_call: TRBV9; clone_size: NA; j_call: TRBJ1-2; d_call: TRBD1
cdr3_aa: CASSLEPPGNTEAFF; cdr3_nt: TGTGCCAGCAGCTTAGAACCCCCGGGGAACACTGAAGCTTTCTTT; v_call: TRBV5-4; clone_size: few; j_call: TRBJ1-1; d_call: NA
cdr3_aa: CASSSGRKNTEAFF; cdr3_nt: TGTGCCAGCAGTTCAGGGCGTAAGAACACTGAAGCTTTCTTT; v_call: TRBV3-1/TRBV3-2; clone_size: few; j_call: TRBJ1-1; d_call: NA
cdr3_aa: CASEPTGFLLAFF; cdr3_nt: TGTGCCAGCGAACCTACAGGGTTTTTATTGGCTTTCTTT; v_call: TRBV28; clone_size: NA; j_call: TRBJ1-1; d_call: NA
cdr3_aa: CASSLAGGDEQFF; cdr3_nt: TGTGCCAGCAGCTTAGCCGGGGGGGATGAGCAGTTCTTC; v_call: TRBV11-3; clone_size: NA; j_call: TRBJ2-1; d_call: TRBD2
cdr3_aa: CASRTNIATNEKLFF; cdr3_nt: TGCGCCAGCAGAACTAACATTGCAACTAATGAAAAACTGTTTTTT; v_call: TRBV5-1; clone_size: NA; j_call: TRBJ1-4; d_call: NA
cdr3_aa: CASSPGGVSYNSPLHF; cdr3_nt: TGTGCCAGTAGCCCTGGAGGGGTCTCCTATAATTCACCCCTCCACTTT; v_call: TRBV19; clone_size: NA; j_call: TRBJ1-6; d_call: NA